This is a list of T cell receptor beta chains from one sample in a study of graft-versus-host responses after intestinal transplantation. TCRdb keeps only in-frame clones here, not all; method: immunoSEQ multiplex PCR. The table has about 4,000 clones, about 95% seen once; the top ten hold 1% to 1.5%. Sequences were derived from PBMCs, sampled 11 days after intestinal transplantation. These receptors all come from a human patient who received an intestinal transplant, so some T cells may come from the graft donor. The CDR3 runs from the conserved cysteine through the conserved F or W. Fields, in order: J gene, V gene, CDR3 length, CDR3 protein.

TRBJ1-1 TRBV30 12 CAWSVAAAEAFF
TRBJ2-1 TRBV6-1 15 CASSLAGGSHNEQFF
TRBJ1-5 TRBV28 15 CASRSPGQGNQPQHF
TRBJ2-7 TRBV29-1 13 CSVSGTGWYEQYF
TRBJ2-7 TRBV4-1 15 CASSQPGLAAYEQYF
TRBJ2-3 TRBV2 14 CASSEWDRTDTQYF
TRBJ2-1 TRBV25-1 14 CASSDSGRPNEQFF
TRBJ2-3 TRBV5-6 16 CASSLVGESSTDTQYF
TRBJ1-1 TRBV6-1 13 CASWVGGNTEAFF
TRBJ2-1 TRBV9 15 CASSSLAGSYNEQFF
TRBJ2-7 TRBV10-3 12 CATGGAALEQYF
TRBJ2-1 TRBV18 16 CASSRGDDGAANEQFF
TRBJ1-4 TRBV4-1 18 CASSQARGQGTANEKLFF
TRBJ1-1 TRBV27 14 CASSPIEVITEAFF
TRBJ1-2 TRBV30 15 CAWSVLVLDTYGYTF
TRBJ2-5 TRBV13 14 CASSLGTREETQYF
TRBJ2-5 TRBV10-2 15 CASSDSGRDFETQYF
TRBJ2-7 TRBV27 14 CASSLLGQAYEQYF
TRBJ2-7 TRBV5-1 16 CASSLLSGSISYEQYF
TRBJ2-7 TRBV19 14 CASSAPWGSYEQYF